The rows below give T cell receptor beta chains drawn from one sample of a study of T cell responses to AZD1222 COVID-19 vaccine. Profiled with immunoSEQ multiplex PCR; TCRdb holds only in-frame clones, not every one. The sample includes some 120,000 clones, about 87% of them seen just once. Sequenced material: peripheral blood, taken on day 0 of AZD1222 vaccination. These receptors were collected from an adult in good health. The CDR3 runs from the conserved cysteine through the conserved F or W.

TRBJ2-6	TRBV5-1	CASSLDTVPSGANVLTF
TRBJ1-2	TRBV10-3	CAISETTQQGGYGYTF
TRBJ2-1	TRBV7-2	CASSLAGGQGNEQFF
TRBJ2-7	TRBV5-4	CASSLQGTYEQYF
TRBJ1-1	TRBV7-3	CASPRRGQDTEAFF
TRBJ2-1	TRBV9	CASSLRAGGNSYNEQFF
TRBJ2-7	TRBV11-2	CASSLNSHRSAYEQYF
TRBJ1-2	TRBV7-3	CASSLSGGINYGYTF
TRBJ2-7	TRBV2	CASRGQLGRGSYEQYF
TRBJ2-7	TRBV7-9	CASSLQQVTYEQYF
TRBJ2-1	TRBV6-4	CASSGGAWGEQFF
TRBJ1-6	TRBV19	CASQQRGYNSPLHF
TRBJ2-7	TRBV6-1	CASSEFRTASYEQYF
TRBJ2-1	TRBV24-1	CATSDLKASGRISSYNEQFF
TRBJ1-5	TRBV6-1	CASSEAAGALGQLQHF
TRBJ2-3	TRBV10-3	CAISVRAGGSTDTQYF
TRBJ2-1	TRBV6-5	CASSSSVLNYNEQFF
TRBJ2-7	TRBV30	CAWSGKRDRYYEQYF
TRBJ2-7	TRBV29-1	CSVSRDSYEQYF
TRBJ1-6	TRBV2	CASSSQGAPLHF
TRBJ1-2	TRBV5-1	CASNPSSTANYGYTF
TRBJ2-7	TRBV6-2/TRBV6-3	CASSQSSYEQYF
TRBJ2-4	TRBV6-1	CASSAGPERGSYLAKNIQYF
TRBJ1-4	TRBV28	CASSFRFWGDATNEKLFF
TRBJ1-5	TRBV28	CASSLSLGGESNQPQHF
TRBJ2-3	TRBV27	CASSATSGTQYF
TRBJ2-2	TRBV3-1/TRBV3-2	CASSQVGTGGAGELFF
TRBJ1-3	TRBV27	CASSSRGPFIDTIYF
TRBJ2-5	TRBV19	CASSIGQAQETQYF
TRBJ2-7	TRBV5-4	CASSMGQSGVYEQYF
TRBJ1-5	TRBV27	CASRVSGGGYQPQHF
TRBJ1-6	TRBV5-1	CASSLGVLYSPLHF
TRBJ2-1	TRBV7-3	CASSHPAVLNEQFF
TRBJ1-6	TRBV30	CAWSPGGSYNSPLHF
TRBJ2-2	TRBV5-4	CASSFPTGETGELFF
TRBJ2-1	TRBV27	CASRERAGPSSYNEQFF
TRBJ2-1	TRBV5-1	CASSFLLAGGENEQFF
TRBJ1-1	TRBV18	CASSPLDSGLMNTEAFF
TRBJ2-1	TRBV28	CASTPLGDRSVSYNEQFF
TRBJ2-5	TRBV9	CASSFLGAGVEETQYF
TRBJ2-7	TRBV7-8	CASSAIGTPGTYEQYF
TRBJ2-3	TRBV5-1	CASSKHGQQTDTQYF